This TCR beta chain derives from a study of cytomegalovirus exposure and HLA in healthy donors. The CDR3 covers 14 residues. CDR1 is SGHRS, CDR2 YFSETQ, per germline. With V trimmed by 8 bases and J by 5 bases, 5 bases remained unmatched. General study findings and limits: The authors reported that TCR beta sequences could predict HLA-A and HLA-B alleles. These predictions were accurate for most subjects in the first cohort. Differences between HLA loci emerged in a later analysis of TCR association rates, with DRB1 most and HLA-C fewest. Presence/absence analyses supposed approximately even sequencing depth among donors. About 87% or about 30% of the time was how often most TCR beta V segments were productive, according to an earlier analysis.

Note on this clone: Its target is unknown.

In the PCR, 60 Vbeta and 13 Jbeta primers were used. Assay used: immunoSEQ multiplex PCR; TCRdb lists only in-frame clones, some missing. This table holds under 250,000 clones, 75% to 80% found once. The gene calls are TRBV5-1 and TRBJ2-1; TRBD2 agrees at 12 bases. The source is a male donor in good health and CMV-seronegative. Sequencing was performed on PBMCs. CDR3 region: CASRRTSGNNEQFF. The CDR3 DNA is TGCGCCAGTCGAAGGACTAGCGGGAACAATGAGCAGTTCTTC.